This TCR beta chain was retrieved from a study of tumor-infiltrating lymphocytes in primary liver carcinoma. Whole-study context: Aged between 30 and 69 years, the patients were men and women.

The CDR3 has 15 amino acids. After removal of 5 bases from V and 4 bases from J, the junction contained 4 bases not matched to a gene. From about 0.45 ug total RNA, TCR beta cDNA was generated with a primer in the constant region. It was through three nested multiplex PCR rounds of slightly modified ARM-PCR that TCR beta libraries arose. Use of TRBV1-TRBV30 forward primers with a C-beta reverse primer characterized the first two PCR rounds, which lasted nine to eleven cycles each. TCRdb ran MiXCR on the multiplex PCR reads and lists one entry per CDR3 protein. The repertoire includes approximately 110,000 distinct CDR3 sequences, 64% of them detected once, and approximately 8.9% sits in the top ten. For each extraction, RNA and DNA were obtained together from about 20-30 mg of unsorted bulk tissue. The study, taken as a whole, reports: Between tumor regions, pairs overlapped more than tumor-adjacent and tumor-blood pairs did. Only around 7-25% of top clones occurred in all five tumor regions.

As regards this clonotype: Antigen: not known. The conserved closing phenylalanine or tryptophan is absent in this CDR3, likely reflecting a read error.

Sample: liver tumor tissue from sampling region 3. Subset indicated: tumor region T3, left-lateral pole. The clonotype was recovered from a woman aged 55-75 years with primary liver carcinoma and hepatitis B virus infection. The chain combines TRBV12-3 or TRBV12-4 with TRBJ2-6; 8 nucleotides align to TRBD1. The CDR3 DNA reads as TGTGCCAGCAGTAAGACAGGGGCCGGGGCCAACGTCCTGACTTTA. Translating gives CASSKTGAGANVLTL.